This TCR beta chain was obtained from a study of neurological immune-mediated disorders. Time point specified: longitudinal time-point 1 (baseline). V gave up 2 bases and J gave up 2 bases, with 13 bases separating them. The CDR3 is 15 amino acids. Per germline, CDR1 DFQATT and CDR2 SNEGSKA (reference sequence). Findings and caveats of the study: The highest TCR clonal expansion occurred in HTLV-1-associated myelopathy; multiple sclerosis fell below healthy controls. TCR-beta repertoires seemed private in all groups, with no expanded CDR3 amino acid sequences shared.

By 5'RACE with 10-nucleotide random UMIs, the cDNA was made. Over 170 million TCR-beta sequences (from 15-18 subjects) were yielded by each sequencing run. TCRdb processed the 5' RACE reads anew with MiXCR; each CDR3 protein has one entry. Altogether approximately 46,000 distinct CDR3 sequences are present, less than 12% being singletons, with the ten largest covering 1.6%. This clonotype showed up many times. The antigen is undetermined. The specimen was PBMCs. The rearrangement joins TRBV20-1 to TRBJ2-1; perhaps TRBD2 as D (7 bases). The receptor comes from a woman aged 40 to 49 in good health. The CDR3 coding sequence is TGCAGTGCTAGAAGGGGGGGAAGTACCTACAATGAGCAGTTCTTC. Its protein is CSARRGGSTYNEQFF.